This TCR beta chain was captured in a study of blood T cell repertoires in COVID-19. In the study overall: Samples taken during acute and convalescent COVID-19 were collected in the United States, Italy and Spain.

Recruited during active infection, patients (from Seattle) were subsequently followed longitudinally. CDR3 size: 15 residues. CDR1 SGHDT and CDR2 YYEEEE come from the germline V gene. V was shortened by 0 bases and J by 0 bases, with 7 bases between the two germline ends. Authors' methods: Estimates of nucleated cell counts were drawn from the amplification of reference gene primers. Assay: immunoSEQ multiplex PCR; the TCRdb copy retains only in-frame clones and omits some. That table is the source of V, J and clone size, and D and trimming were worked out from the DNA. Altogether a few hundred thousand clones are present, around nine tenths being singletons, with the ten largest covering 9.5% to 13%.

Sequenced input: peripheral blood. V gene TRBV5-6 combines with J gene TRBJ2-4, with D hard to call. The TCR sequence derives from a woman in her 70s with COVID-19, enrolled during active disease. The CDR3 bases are TGTGCCAGCAGCTTGGGTGTACTAGCCAAAAACATTCAGTACTTC. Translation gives CASSLGVLAKNIQYF.